These 22 T cell receptor beta chains came from one sample sequenced in a study of PD-1 blockade in mismatch repair-deficient tumors. Measured with immunoSEQ multiplex PCR; TCRdb has only the in-frame clones, and not every one. The sample holds 30,000 to 45,000 clones, approximately 88% seen once. This specimen consisted of PBMCs, obtained about 38 weeks after starting pembrolizumab. The receptors come from an adult with mismatch repair-deficient cancer.

The chain joins TRBV28 to TRBJ1-1, with D possibly matching TRBD1 (5 bases). Germline V lookup: CDR1 MDHEN, CDR2 SYDVKM. The germline V and J ends were trimmed by 3 bases and 0 bases, with 8 bases remaining between them. CDR3 length equals 14 residues. CDR3 protein: CASSFRGLNTEAFF. The CDR3 DNA sequence: TGTGCCAGCAGTTTTAGGGGCCTGAACACTGAAGCTTTCTTT. The full variable domain, its missing parts supplied by reference TRBV28 and TRBJ1-1, is DVKVTQSSRYLVKRTGEKVFLECVQDMDHENMFWYRQDPGLGLRLIYFSYDVKMKEKGDIPEGYSVSREKKERFSLILESASTNQTSMYLCASSFRGLNTEAFFGQGTRLTVV.

This chain connects TRBV6-1 to TRBJ2-7, with no clear D. The germline V gene has CDR1 MNHNS and CDR2 SASEGT. Trimming took off 2 bases at V and 4 bases at J, with 6 bases between the two ends. The CDR3 has 12 amino acids. The CDR3, as DNA: TGTGCCAGCAGTGAACACAGTTACGAGCAGTACTTC. It translates to CASSEHSYEQYF.

The chain couples TRBV5-1 to TRBJ2-7; 8 bases align to TRBD1. The V gene end was trimmed by 7 bases and the J gene end by 3 bases; junction bases not matched to a gene: 6. The CDR3 has 13 residues. Germline V gene data show CDR1 as SGHRS and CDR2 as YFSETQ. The CDR3 reads CASSRDRSYEQYF. The CDR3 nucleotides read TGCGCCAGCTCACGGGACAGGAGCTACGAGCAGTACTTC.

A single count supports this clone. CDR3 in amino acids: CASSEALLAGREVITQYF. DNA for the CDR3: TGTGCCAGCAGTGAAGCGCTTCTAGCGGGGAGGGAGGTAATTACGCAGTATTTT. The V gene is TRBV2, the J gene TRBJ2-3; TRBD2 matches 9 bases. Germline V lookup: CDR1 SNHLY, CDR2 FYNNEI. Trimming at V came to 0 bases and at J to 8 bases, leaving 15 bases not matched to a gene. The CDR3 contains 18 residues. Based on the CDR3 plus reference TRBV2 and TRBJ2-3, the full variable domain is EPEVTQTPSHQVTQMGQEVILRCVPISNHLYFYWYRQILGQKVEFLVSFYNNEISEKSEIFDDQFSVERPDGSNFTLKIRSTKLEDSAMYFCASSEALLAGREVITQYFGPGTRLTVL.

The chain links TRBV15 to TRBJ2-2, with 8 bases matching TRBD2. With 0 bases clipped from V and 4 bases from J, the junction kept 7 bases outside the gene matches. From germline, CDR1 is LNHNV and CDR2 YYDKDF (reference sequence). CDR3 length equals 17 residues. The CDR3 loop is CATSRDKSGGSTGELFF. The CDR3, as DNA: TGTGCCACCAGCAGAGATAAGTCGGGAGGGAGCACCGGGGAGCTGTTTTTT.

The rearrangement links TRBV18 to TRBJ2-7; D call uncertain. The CDR3 covers 14 residues. Germline lookup yields CDR1 KGHSH and CDR2 LQKENI. The ends were cut back, 2 bases at V and 2 bases at J, with 10 bases in the middle. The CDR3 here is CASSPFVLTYEQYF. DNA of the CDR3: TGTGCCAGCTCACCATTTGTCTTAACCTACGAGCAGTACTTC.

V is TRBV19 and J is TRBJ1-2; D is unresolved. This CDR3 contains 12 residues. Germline CDR1 LNHDA, CDR2 SQIVND (reference sequence). The V and J ends lost 8 bases and 4 bases respectively, with 11 bases between them. The CDR3 region is CASSDGLYGYTF. CDR3 nucleotide sequence: TGTGCCAGTTCGGACGGACTCTATGGCTACACCTTC.

The chain recombines TRBV5-1 with TRBJ2-2, with D maybe TRBD1 (5 bases). V lost 5 bases and J lost 4, with 12 bases in between. Germline V lookup: CDR1 SGHRS, CDR2 YFSETQ. There are 14 residues in the CDR3. CDR3 region: CASSGQGGTGELFF. The CDR3 nucleotides read TGCGCCAGCAGTGGGCAGGGCGGCACCGGGGAGCTGTTTTTT.

The rearrangement links TRBV19 to TRBJ2-7, with TRBD2 identical over 10 bases. V gave up 5 bases and J gave up 7 bases; unmatched junction bases: 17. The CDR3 extends over 17 amino acids. From germline, CDR1 is LNHDA and CDR2 SQIVND (reference sequence). The CDR3 reads CASSPFSSGSFLWEQYF. The CDR3 DNA is TGTGCCAGTAGTCCCTTCTCTAGCGGGAGTTTCCTCTGGGAGCAGTACTTC.

V usage is TRBV5-1 and J usage is TRBJ1-2; 7 bases fit TRBD1. The V gene's germline CDR1 is SGHRS and CDR2 YFSETQ. The V gene end was trimmed by 4 bases and the J gene end by 0 bases; junction bases not matched to a gene: 6. CDR3 length: 15 amino acids. This CDR3 is CASSKGTAPNYGYTF. The CDR3 DNA reads as TGCGCCAGCAGCAAAGGGACAGCACCTAACTATGGCTACACCTTC.

Notes on this clone: One junction end disagrees with the germline gene, perhaps due to a read error. The rearrangement joins TRBV19 to TRBJ2-5; D might be TRBD2 (6 bases). Germline V gene lookup returns CDR1 LNHDA and CDR2 SQIVND (reference sequence). The CDR3 contains 15 residues. CDR3 protein: CASIDRGTRQGTQYF. The CDR3 coding sequence is TGTGCCAGTATCGACCGGGGGACCCGCCAAGGGACCCAGTACTTC.

This chain joins TRBV27 and TRBJ1-2, with D possibly TRBD1 on 5 matching bases. The CDR3 sequence is 15 residues long. The germline V gene has CDR1 MNHEY and CDR2 SMNVEV (reference sequence). V was pared by 2 bases and J by 4 bases, with 14 bases between. The CDR3 sequence: CASSLTRVAGYGYTF. CDR3 in DNA: TGTGCCAGCAGTTTAACCAGGGTGGCAGGCTATGGCTACACCTTC.

This chain links TRBV2 with TRBJ1-5, with TRBD1 matching 7 bases. V lost 2 bases to trimming and J lost 11 bases; unmatched junction nucleotides: 3. The CDR3 covers 12 residues. Germline values: CDR1 SNHLY, CDR2 FYNNEI. The CDR3 sequence is CASSEQGDAQHF. In nucleotides, the CDR3 is TGTGCCAGCAGTGAACAGGGGGACGCCCAGCATTTT.

The V and J genes are TRBV27 and TRBJ1-1; 7 nucleotides align to TRBD1. There are 15 residues in the CDR3. The germline gives CDR1 MNHEY, CDR2 SMNVEV (reference sequence). J lost 5 bases, V lost 3 bases, and 9 bases had no gene match. The CDR3 nucleotides are TGTGCCAGCAGTTTTGTAGGGGGCCGAGGTACTGAAGCTTTCTTT. It yields the protein CASSFVGGRGTEAFF.

The chain joins TRBV19 to TRBJ2-5, with D possibly matching TRBD2 (6 bases). V was cut by 4 bases and J by 3 bases, with 9 bases left in between. This CDR3 is 13 amino acids long. Germline values: CDR1 LNHDA, CDR2 SQIVND (reference sequence). The CDR3 loop reads CASSTGRKETQYF. In nucleotides, the CDR3 is TGTGCCAGTAGTACAGGGAGGAAAGAGACCCAGTACTTC. Looking up the rest from reference TRBV19 and TRBJ2-5 gives the full variable domain: DGGITQSPKYLFRKEGQNVTLSCEQNLNHDAMYWYRQDPGQGLRLIYYSQIVNDFQKGDIAEGYSVSREKKESFPLTVTSAQKNPTAFYLCASSTGRKETQYFGPGTRLLVL.

The V call is TRBV13, the J call TRBJ2-3, with 7 bases fitting TRBD2. CDR3 length equals 15 residues. V lost 3 bases to trimming and J lost 0 bases; unmatched junction nucleotides: 3. Germline values: CDR1 PRHDT, CDR2 FYEKMQ (reference sequence). The CDR3 DNA reads TGTGCCAGCAGCTTTTTTAGCGGGAGCACAGATACGCAGTATTTT. Its translation is CASSFFSGSTDTQYF.

The chain couples TRBV7-3 to TRBJ2-2, with 9 bases identical to TRBD2. This CDR3 is 13 amino acids long. Trimming took 6 bases from V and 6 from J; bases not matched to a gene: 2. Germline assignment: CDR1 SGHTA and CDR2 FQGTGA. CDR3 loop: CASSSGGPGELFF. The DNA of the CDR3 is TGTGCCAGCAGTAGCGGGGGACCCGGGGAGCTGTTTTTT.

The rearrangement uses TRBV4-1 and TRBJ2-1, with 10 bases that match TRBD2. The CDR3 is 16 amino acids. Germline V lookup: CDR1 MGHRA, CDR2 YSYEKL. The ends lost 0 bases at V and 4 bases at J; junction bases unmatched: 3. The CDR3 sequence: CASSQDSGRVYNEQFF. The CDR3 region has the DNA TGCGCCAGCAGCCAAGACAGCGGGAGGGTATACAATGAGCAGTTCTTC.

The V call is TRBV6-5, the J call TRBJ2-7; D perhaps matches TRBD2 (7 bases). The germline V gene has CDR1 MNHEY and CDR2 SVGAGI. The CDR3 totals 16 residues. Trimming stripped 2 bases from V and 0 bases from J, with 14 bases between. The CDR3 DNA is TGTGCCAGCAGTTACCGTGGGGGGGCTGGCTCCTACGAGCAGTACTTC. Its protein product is CASSYRGGAGSYEQYF.

With respect to this clone: One end of the junction fails to match germline, which may point to a read error. The chain joins TRBV7-3 to TRBJ2-7, with 9 bases that match TRBD2. The CDR3 extends over 15 amino acids. The V gene's germline CDR1 is SGHTA and CDR2 FQGTGA. The CDR3 loop is CASSLTGTSPYEQYF. As DNA, the CDR3 is TGTGCCAGCAGCCTAACCGGGACTAGCCCCTACGAGCAGTACTTC.

The chain couples TRBV7-9 to TRBJ1-3; D perhaps matches TRBD1 (5 bases). V lost 3 bases and J lost 0, with 9 bases in between. In germline, CDR1 is SEHNR, CDR2 FQNEAQ (reference sequence). The CDR3 consists of 15 residues. CDR3 DNA sequence: TGTGCCAGCAGCTTCGTACAGGCCTCTGGAAACACCATATATTTT. Protein product: CASSFVQASGNTIYF.

The chain employs TRBV15 and TRBJ2-2, with a possible D match to TRBD2 (5 bases). CDR1 is LNHNV, CDR2 YYDKDF, per germline (reference sequence). CDR3 size: 15 residues. Trimming removed 0 bases at V and 4 bases at J, with 9 bases between. The CDR3 DNA is TGTGCCACCAGCAGAGAACTAGATTTCACCGGGGAGCTGTTTTTT. Translating it yields CATSRELDFTGELFF.